This is a list of T cell receptor beta chains from one sample in a study of blood T cell repertoires in COVID-19. Assay used: immunoSEQ multiplex PCR; TCRdb lists only in-frame clones, some missing. The profile covers about 130,000 clones, with roughly 90% appearing a single time and approximately 4.5% taken by the ten largest. Specimen: peripheral blood. The receptor source for this set is a man aged 60 to 69 with COVID-19, enrolled during active disease. Both conserved end residues are part of each CDR3.

v_gene	CDR3aa
TRBV6-4	CASSDSNRATGYTF
TRBV27	CASSFDRGRRTDTQYF
TRBV11-2	CASSFFDTQYF
TRBV19	CASSWDSNEKLFF
TRBV12-5	CASNNPTGVLDEQYF
TRBV27	CASSLRLAGGYEQYF
TRBV11-3	CASSSSGQVGEQYF
TRBV5-1	CASSPGQGSFYEQYF
TRBV18	CASSTPPKDRGHGYTF
TRBV10-3	CAISGLLQGSNEQFF
TRBV7-8	CASSKGTGGETQYF
TRBV30	CAWSGTGGSAETQYF
TRBV5-1	CASSLAGGDYGYTF
TRBV6-5	CASSRGTSYEQYF
TRBV2	CASSTETGAYSNQPQHF
TRBV7-9	CASISEVAGGDEQFF
TRBV12-3/TRBV12-4	CASSGTESYGYTF